This T cell receptor beta chain was recovered during a study of cytomegalovirus exposure and HLA in healthy donors. Notes on the study in general: Rare TCR sequences predominated, though certain public TCRs were found in many donors. In vitro, three CMV-associated chains proved specific for CMV antigens. Among TCR beta chains, those listed as cytomegalovirus-associated numbered approximately 150. Clusters of TCRs from the first cohort tended to co-occur in the 100 to 150 validation repertoires (as a later analysis found).

Turning to this clone: Its antigen is not identified.

The CDR3 has 15 amino acids. Between the trimmed V and J ends, which lost 0 bases and 0 bases, there was a span of 8 bases. Germline CDR1 reads SGDLS; CDR2 reads YYNGEE. Clones were read by immunoSEQ multiplex PCR, and TCRdb kept only the in-frame ones, dropping some. The sample contains around 69,000 clones, 95% to 96% of which appear only once. The sequence came from a young woman in good health and CMV-seropositive. Sequencing used PBMCs. This sequence joins TRBV9 and TRBJ2-3; possibly TRBD1 for D (5 bases). This CDR3 is CASSVDGASTDTQYF. CDR3 bases: TGTGCCAGCAGCGTAGATGGGGCTAGCACAGATACGCAGTATTTT.